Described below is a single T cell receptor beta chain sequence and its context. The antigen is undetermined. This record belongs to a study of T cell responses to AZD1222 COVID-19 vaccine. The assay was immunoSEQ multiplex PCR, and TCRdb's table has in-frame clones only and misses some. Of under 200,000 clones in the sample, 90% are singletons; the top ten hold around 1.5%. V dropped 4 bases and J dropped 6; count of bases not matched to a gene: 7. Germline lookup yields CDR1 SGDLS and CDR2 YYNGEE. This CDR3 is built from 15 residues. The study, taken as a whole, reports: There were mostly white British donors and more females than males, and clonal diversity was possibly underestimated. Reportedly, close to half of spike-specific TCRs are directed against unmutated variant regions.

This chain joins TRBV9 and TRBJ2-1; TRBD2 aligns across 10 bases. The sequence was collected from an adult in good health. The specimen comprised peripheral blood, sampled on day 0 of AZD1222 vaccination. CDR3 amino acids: CASSPSGGPVNEQFF. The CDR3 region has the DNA TGTGCCAGCAGCCCTAGCGGGGGCCCTGTCAATGAGCAGTTCTTC.